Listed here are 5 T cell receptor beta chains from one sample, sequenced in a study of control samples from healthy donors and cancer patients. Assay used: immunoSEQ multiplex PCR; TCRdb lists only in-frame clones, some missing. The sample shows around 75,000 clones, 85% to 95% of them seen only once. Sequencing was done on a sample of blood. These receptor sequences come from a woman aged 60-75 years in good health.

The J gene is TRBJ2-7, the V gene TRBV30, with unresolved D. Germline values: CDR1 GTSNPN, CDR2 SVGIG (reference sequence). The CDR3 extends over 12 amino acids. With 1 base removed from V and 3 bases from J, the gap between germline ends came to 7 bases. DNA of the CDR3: TGTGCCTGGAGTGACGGGCACTACGAGCAGTACTTC. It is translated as CAWSDGHYEQYF.

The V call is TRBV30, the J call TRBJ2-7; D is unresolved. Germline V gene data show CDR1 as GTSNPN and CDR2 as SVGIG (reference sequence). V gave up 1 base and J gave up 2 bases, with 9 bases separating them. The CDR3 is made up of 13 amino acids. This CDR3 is CAWSAVNTYEQYF. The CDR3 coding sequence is TGTGCCTGGAGTGCGGTGAACACCTACGAGCAGTACTTC.

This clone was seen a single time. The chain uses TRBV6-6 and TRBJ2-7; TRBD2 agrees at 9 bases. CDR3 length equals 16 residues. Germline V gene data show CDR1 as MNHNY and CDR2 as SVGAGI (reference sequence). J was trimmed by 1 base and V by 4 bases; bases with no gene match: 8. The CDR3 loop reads CASSSRGAGGSYEQYF. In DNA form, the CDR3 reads TGTGCCAGCAGTTCCCGGGGAGCGGGGGGATCCTACGAGCAGTACTTC.

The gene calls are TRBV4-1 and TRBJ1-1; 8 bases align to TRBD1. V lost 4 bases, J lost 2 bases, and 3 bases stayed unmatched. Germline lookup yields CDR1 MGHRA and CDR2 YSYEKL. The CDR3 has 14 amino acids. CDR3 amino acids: CASSPQGANTEAFF. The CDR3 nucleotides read TGCGCCAGCAGCCCCCAGGGGGCTAACACTGAAGCTTTCTTT.

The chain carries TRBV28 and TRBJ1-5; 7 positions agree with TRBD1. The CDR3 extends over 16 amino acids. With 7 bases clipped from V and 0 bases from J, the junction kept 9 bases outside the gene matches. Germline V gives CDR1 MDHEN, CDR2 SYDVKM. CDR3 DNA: TGTGCCAGCAAGGACAGGCGGCTCCTTAGCAATCAGCCCCAGCATTTT. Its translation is CASKDRRLLSNQPQHF.